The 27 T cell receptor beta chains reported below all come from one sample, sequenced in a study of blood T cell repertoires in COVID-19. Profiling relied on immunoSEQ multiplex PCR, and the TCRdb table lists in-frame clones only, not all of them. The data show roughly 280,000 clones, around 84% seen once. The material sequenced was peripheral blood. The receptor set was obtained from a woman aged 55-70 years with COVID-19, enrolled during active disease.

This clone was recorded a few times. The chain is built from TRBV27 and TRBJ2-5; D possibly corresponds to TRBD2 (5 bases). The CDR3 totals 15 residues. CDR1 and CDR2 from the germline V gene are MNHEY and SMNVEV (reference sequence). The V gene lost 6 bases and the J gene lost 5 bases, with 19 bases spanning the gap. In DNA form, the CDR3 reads TGTGCCAGCAGCCGCCGAGGGATAGGTGTGGAGACCCAGTACTTC. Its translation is CASSRRGIGVETQYF.

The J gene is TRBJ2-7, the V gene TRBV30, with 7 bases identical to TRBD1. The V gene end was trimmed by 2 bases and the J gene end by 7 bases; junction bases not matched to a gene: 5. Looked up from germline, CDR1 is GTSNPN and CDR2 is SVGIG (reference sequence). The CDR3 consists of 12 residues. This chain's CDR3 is CAWSTTGEEQYF. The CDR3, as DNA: TGTGCCTGGAGTACCACAGGGGAAGAGCAGTACTTC.

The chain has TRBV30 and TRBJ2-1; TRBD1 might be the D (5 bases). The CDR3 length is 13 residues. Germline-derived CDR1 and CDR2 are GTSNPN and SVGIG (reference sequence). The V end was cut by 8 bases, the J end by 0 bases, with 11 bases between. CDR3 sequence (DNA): TGTGCCGGGGCTGGCGGCTCCTACAATGAGCAGTTCTTC. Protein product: CAGAGGSYNEQFF.

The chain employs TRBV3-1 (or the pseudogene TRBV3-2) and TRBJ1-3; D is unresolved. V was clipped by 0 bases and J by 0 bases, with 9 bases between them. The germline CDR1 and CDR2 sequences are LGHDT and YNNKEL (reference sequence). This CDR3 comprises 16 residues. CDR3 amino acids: CASSQDLRFSGNTIYF. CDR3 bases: TGTGCCAGCAGCCAAGATCTCCGGTTCTCTGGAAACACCATATATTTT.

The CDR3 here is CASSPGQGVTEAFF. The CDR3 nucleotides read TGTGCCAGCAGCCCGGGACAGGGGGTCACTGAAGCTTTCTTT. This chain links TRBV7-9 with TRBJ1-1, with 11 bases that match TRBD1. The CDR3 contains 14 residues. CDR1 is SEHNR, CDR2 FQNEAQ, per germline (reference sequence). Trimming at V came to 5 bases and at J to 4 bases, leaving 3 bases not matched to a gene.

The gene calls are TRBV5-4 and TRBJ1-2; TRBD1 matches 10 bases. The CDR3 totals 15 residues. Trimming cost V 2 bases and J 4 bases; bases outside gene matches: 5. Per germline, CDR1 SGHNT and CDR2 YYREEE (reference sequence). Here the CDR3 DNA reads TGTGCCAGCAGCTTTGGCGGGACAGGGGCCTATGGCTACACCTTC. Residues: CASSFGGTGAYGYTF.

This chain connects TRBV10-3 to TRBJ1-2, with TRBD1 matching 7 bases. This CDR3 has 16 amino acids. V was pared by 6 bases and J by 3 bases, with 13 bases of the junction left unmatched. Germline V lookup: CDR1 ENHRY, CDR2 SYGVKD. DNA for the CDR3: TGTGCCATCAGGACGATATCGACAGGGCCCCACTATGGCTACACCTTC. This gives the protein CAIRTISTGPHYGYTF.

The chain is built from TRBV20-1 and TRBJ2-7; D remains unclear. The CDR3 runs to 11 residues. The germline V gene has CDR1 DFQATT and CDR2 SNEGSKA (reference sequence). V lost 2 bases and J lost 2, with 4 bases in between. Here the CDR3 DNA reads TGCAGTGCTAGAAGCACCTACGAGCAGTACTTC. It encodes CSARSTYEQYF.

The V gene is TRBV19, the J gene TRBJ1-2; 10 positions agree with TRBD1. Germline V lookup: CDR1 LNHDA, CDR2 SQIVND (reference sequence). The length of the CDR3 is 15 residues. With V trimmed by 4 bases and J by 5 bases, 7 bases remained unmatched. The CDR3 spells CASSTPGQGGYGYTF. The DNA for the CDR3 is TGTGCCAGTAGTACCCCCGGACAGGGGGGATATGGCTACACCTTC.

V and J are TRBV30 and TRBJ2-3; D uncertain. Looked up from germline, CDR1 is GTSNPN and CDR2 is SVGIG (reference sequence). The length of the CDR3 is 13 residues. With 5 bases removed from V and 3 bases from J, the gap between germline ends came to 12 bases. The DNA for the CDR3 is TGTGCCTGGGCGACCCGGAGTACAGATACGCAGTATTTT. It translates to CAWATRSTDTQYF.

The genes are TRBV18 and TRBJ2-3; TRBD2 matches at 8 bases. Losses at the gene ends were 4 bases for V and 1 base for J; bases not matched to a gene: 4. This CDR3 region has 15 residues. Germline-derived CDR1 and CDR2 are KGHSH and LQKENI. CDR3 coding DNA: TGTGCCAGCTCACGGGGACTAGGAGGCACAGATACGCAGTATTTT. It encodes CASSRGLGGTDTQYF.

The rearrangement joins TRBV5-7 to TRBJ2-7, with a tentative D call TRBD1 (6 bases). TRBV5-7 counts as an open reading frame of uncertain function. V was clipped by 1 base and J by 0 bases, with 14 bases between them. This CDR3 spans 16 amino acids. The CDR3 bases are TGTGCCAGCAGCTTGTGGGAGAGACAGGTCTCCTACGAGCAGTACTTC. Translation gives CASSLWERQVSYEQYF.

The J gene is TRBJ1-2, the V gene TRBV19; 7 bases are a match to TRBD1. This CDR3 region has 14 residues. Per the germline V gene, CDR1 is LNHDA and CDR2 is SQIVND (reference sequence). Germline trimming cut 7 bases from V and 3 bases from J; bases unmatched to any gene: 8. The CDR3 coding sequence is TGTGCCAGTAACCTTGACAGGGCTTACTATGGCTACACCTTC. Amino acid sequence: CASNLDRAYYGYTF.

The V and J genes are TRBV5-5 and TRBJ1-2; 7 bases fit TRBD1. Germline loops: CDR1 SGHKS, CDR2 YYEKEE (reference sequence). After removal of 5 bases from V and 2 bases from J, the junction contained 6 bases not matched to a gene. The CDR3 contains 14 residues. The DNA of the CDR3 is TGTGCCAGCAGATGGGACAGAGGCAACTATGGCTACACCTTC. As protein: CASRWDRGNYGYTF.

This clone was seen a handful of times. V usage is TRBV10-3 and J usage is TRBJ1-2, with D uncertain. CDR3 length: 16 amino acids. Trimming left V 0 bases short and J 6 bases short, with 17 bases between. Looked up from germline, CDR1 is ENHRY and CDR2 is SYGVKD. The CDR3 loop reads CAISESSGGATDGYTF. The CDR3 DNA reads TGTGCCATCAGTGAGTCGAGTGGTGGAGCCACGGATGGCTACACCTTC.

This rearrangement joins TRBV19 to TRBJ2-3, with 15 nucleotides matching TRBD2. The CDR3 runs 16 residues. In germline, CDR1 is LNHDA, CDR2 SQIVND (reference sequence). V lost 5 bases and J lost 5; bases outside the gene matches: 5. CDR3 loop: CASSGLAGGPVDTQYF. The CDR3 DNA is TGTGCCAGTAGTGGACTAGCGGGAGGGCCTGTAGATACGCAGTATTTT.

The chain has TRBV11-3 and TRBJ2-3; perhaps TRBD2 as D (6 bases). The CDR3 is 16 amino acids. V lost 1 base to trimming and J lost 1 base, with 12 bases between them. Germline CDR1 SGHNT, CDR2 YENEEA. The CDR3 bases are TGTGCCAGCAGCTTAGGCGGCGGGGCACGCACAGATACGCAGTATTTT. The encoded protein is CASSLGGGARTDTQYF.

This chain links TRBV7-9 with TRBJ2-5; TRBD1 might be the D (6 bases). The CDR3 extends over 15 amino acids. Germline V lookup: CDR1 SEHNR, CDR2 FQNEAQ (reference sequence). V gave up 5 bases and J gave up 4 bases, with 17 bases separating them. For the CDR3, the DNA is TGTGCCAGCAGCACCCCCCGACAGGCTCGAGAGACCCAGTACTTC. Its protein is CASSTPRQARETQYF.

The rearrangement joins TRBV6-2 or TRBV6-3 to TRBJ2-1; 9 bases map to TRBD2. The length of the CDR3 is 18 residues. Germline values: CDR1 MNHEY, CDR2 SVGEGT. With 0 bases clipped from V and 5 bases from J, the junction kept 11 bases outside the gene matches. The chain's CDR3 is CASSYSSFSGRTNNEQFF. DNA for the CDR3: TGTGCCAGCAGTTACTCGAGTTTTAGCGGGAGAACCAACAATGAGCAGTTCTTC.

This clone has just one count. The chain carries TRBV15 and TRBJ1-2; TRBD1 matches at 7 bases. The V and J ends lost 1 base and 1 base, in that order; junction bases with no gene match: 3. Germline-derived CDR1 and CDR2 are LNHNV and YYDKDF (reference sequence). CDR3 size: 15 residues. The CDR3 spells CATSRGTGYNYGYTF. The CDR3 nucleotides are TGTGCCACCAGCAGAGGGACAGGCTATAACTATGGCTACACCTTC.

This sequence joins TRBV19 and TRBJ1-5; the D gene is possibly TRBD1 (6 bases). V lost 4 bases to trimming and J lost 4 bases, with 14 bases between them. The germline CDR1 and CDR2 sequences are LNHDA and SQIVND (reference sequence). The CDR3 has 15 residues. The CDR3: CASSRVGTPNQPQHF. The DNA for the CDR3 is TGTGCCAGTAGTAGAGTAGGGACACCGAATCAGCCCCAGCATTTT. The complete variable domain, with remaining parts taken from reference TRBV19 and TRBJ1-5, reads DGGITQSPKYLFRKEGQNVTLSCEQNLNHDAMYWYRQDPGQGLRLIYYSQIVNDFQKGDIAEGYSVSREKKESFPLTVTSAQKNPTAFYLCASSRVGTPNQPQHFGDGTRLSIL.

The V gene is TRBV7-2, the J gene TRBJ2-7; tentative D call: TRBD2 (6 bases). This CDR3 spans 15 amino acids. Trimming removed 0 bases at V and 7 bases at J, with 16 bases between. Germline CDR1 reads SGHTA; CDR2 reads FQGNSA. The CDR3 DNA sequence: TGTGCCAGCAGCTTAGCGGGGGGTTCTACGGGGGAGCAGTACTTC. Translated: CASSLAGGSTGEQYF. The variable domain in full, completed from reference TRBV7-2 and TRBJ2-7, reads GAGVSQSPSNKVTEKGKDVELRCDPISGHTALYWYRQSLGQGLEFLIYFQGNSAPDKSGLPSDRFSAERTGGSVSTLTIQRTQQEDSAVYLCASSLAGGSTGEQYFGPGTRLTVT.

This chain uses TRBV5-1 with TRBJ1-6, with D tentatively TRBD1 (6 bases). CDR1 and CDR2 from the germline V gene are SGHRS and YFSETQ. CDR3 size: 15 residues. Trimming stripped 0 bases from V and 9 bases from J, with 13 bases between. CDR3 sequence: CASSLAVGAGSPLHF. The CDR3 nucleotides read TGCGCCAGCAGCTTGGCCGTGGGGGCAGGTTCACCCCTCCACTTT.

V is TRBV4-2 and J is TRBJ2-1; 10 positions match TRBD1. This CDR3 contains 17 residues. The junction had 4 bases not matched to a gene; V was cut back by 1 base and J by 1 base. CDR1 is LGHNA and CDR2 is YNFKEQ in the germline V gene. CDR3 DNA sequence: TGTGCCAGCAGCCAAGCCGGGACAGGGGCATCCTACAATGAGCAGTTCTTC. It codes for CASSQAGTGASYNEQFF.

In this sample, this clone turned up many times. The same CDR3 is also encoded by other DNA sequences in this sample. The CDR3, as DNA: TGTGCCAGCAGTTTAGGCACAGGGGGCGCGAACTATGGCTACACCTTC. Amino acids: CASSLGTGGANYGYTF. This sequence joins TRBV27 and TRBJ1-2; 9 bases line up with TRBD1. The CDR3 contains 16 residues. Germline values: CDR1 MNHEY, CDR2 SMNVEV (reference sequence). The V and J ends lost 2 bases and 2 bases, in that order; junction bases with no gene match: 6.

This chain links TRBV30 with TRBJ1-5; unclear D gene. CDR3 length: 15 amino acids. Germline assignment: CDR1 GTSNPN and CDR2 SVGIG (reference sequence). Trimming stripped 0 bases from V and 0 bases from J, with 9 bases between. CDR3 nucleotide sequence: TGTGCCTGGAGTGTCTCGTCCTATAGCAATCAGCCCCAGCATTTT. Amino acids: CAWSVSSYSNQPQHF. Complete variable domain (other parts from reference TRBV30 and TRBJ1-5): SQTIHQWPATLVQPVGSPLSLECTVEGTSNPNLYWYRQAAGRGLQLLFYSVGIGQISSEVPQNLSASRPQDRQFILSSKKLLLSDSGFYLCAWSVSSYSNQPQHFGDGTRLSIL.

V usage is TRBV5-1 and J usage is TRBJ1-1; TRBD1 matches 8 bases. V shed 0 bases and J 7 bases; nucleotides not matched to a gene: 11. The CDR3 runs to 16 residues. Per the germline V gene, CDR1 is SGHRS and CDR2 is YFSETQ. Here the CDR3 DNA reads TGCGCCAGCAGCTTGGCTCAGGGGGCGCGAGTGGGTGAAGCTTTCTTT. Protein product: CASSLAQGARVGEAFF.